This T cell receptor (beta chain) was sequenced for a study of vaccination and CD4 T cells after COVID-19 (dated by TCRdb to between 2022 and 2023). About the full investigation: Six males and four females were included in the convalescent cohort, with two Hispanic individuals, seven Caucasians, two Asians and one multiracial person represented. Participants received two doses of either the Pfizer-BioNTech BNT162b2 vaccine (n=8) or the Moderna mRNA-1273 vaccine (n=2). For stimulating the cultures, overlapping spike peptide pools were used, derived from SARS-CoV-2 as well as from the common cold coronaviruses HCoV-NL63, HCoV-OC43 and HCoV-229E. As controls, cultures received a CEFX viral epitope pool (the positive control), an HIV-1 Nef peptide pool (the negative control), or no peptide at all. Post-vaccine blood samples were taken a median of roughly 75 days after the second vaccine dose, with a range of 14 to 241 days. The spike-specific CD4+ TCR repertoire was compared before and after mRNA vaccination in approximately ten COVID-19 convalescent patients and several infection-naive healthy vaccine recipients. Post-COVID blood samples were collected from convalescent patients a median of around 96 days after diagnosis, with a range of roughly 30 to 161 days.

Overall study outcomes, separate from this receptor: In convalescent patients, a median approximately 89% of post-vaccine SARS-CoV-2-reactive clones were detected only after vaccination, suggesting vaccine-specific priming. The number of convalescent patients in the study was relatively small, and the study did not examine early timepoints following natural infection. Nearly all vaccine-specific clones in convalescent patients (304 of 307) were mono-reactive for SARS-CoV-2 spike rather than cross-reactive with common cold coronaviruses. The median number of SARS-CoV-2-reactive clonotypes rose from 20 to 25 after infection to 38 after vaccination, but the change was not significant.

This clonotype has just one count. There is no known antigen for this receptor. Within one base of it there is no much larger clone, and no base qualities were kept. A single read is weak support. Libraries were made using PCR. DNA from cultured CD4+ T cells underwent TCR sequencing with the Oncomine TCR Beta short-read assay at the Johns Hopkins FTIC core. The QIAamp micro DNA kit was used to extract genomic DNA from the cultured CD4+ T cells. The Oncomine TCR Beta libraries from cultured CD4+ T cells were pooled using unique dual indexes and then sequenced on an Illumina iSeq 100. Per the original workflow: Non-productive sequences were removed, and CDR3s not starting with C, not ending with F or W, or shorter than 7 amino acids were discarded. Antigen-specific clonotypes were identified using the MANAFEST web application through comparison of peptide-stimulated wells with reference and other culture wells. An FDR below 0.05, an odds ratio above 5, and a productive frequency above 0.1% in at least two of three replicate wells were required for clones to be considered positive. A clonotype counted as cross-reactive if it showed significant expansion both in the SARS-CoV-2 spike wells and in at least one common cold coronavirus spike condition. Levenshtein distances (stringdist) and unrooted phylogenetic trees (ape) in R version 3.6.1 were used to assess CDR3 homology. The public reads were reprocessed in TCRdb via fastp at Q25 and MiXCR, keeping in-frame beta chains. Each entry is one CDR3 protein sequence, shown with its most common DNA and genes. TCRdb's processing, not the study's, gives the V and J calls here. This sample lists under 30,000 distinct CDR3 sequences; more than 40% were detected once. Clones ranked in the top ten supply roughly 19% of the sample.

In light of the paper, this sample's treatment or condition label describes: roughly 11-day PBMC culture with coronavirus spike peptide pools or control peptides (ViraFEST assay). The ViraFEST assay was used in the study, in which antigen-specific T cells were expanded with peptide pools and expanded clonotypes were subsequently identified by TCR sequencing. The absence of prior SARS-CoV-2 infection in healthy vaccine recipients was confirmed by negative nucleocapsid antibody tests before and after vaccination. Over 1.5 million PBMCs per well were cultured in IMDM with approximately 5.5% human AB serum and about 9.2 IU/ml IL-2, plus 10 ug/ml peptide pools. On days 3 and 7, half of the culture medium was replaced with fresh IL-2-containing medium. CD4+ T cells were isolated after approximately ten days of culture through negative selection using the EasySep CD4+ T cell isolation kit. Ficoll-Paque Plus gradient centrifugation was used to isolate PBMCs from whole blood, and the isolated PBMCs were then either used fresh or cryopreserved at -140C. In general, triplicate wells were set up for every culture condition.

The junction shows trimming of 7 bases on V and 9 bases on J, and the gene matches do not reach 15 bases of it. Including the terminal cysteine and phenylalanine, the CDR3 comprises 15 residues. Only the CDR3 DNA stays, 45 bases, in frame from base 1. CDR1 SGHKS and CDR2 YYEKEE were looked up in the germline V gene (reference sequence). This sample comprised CD4+ T cells from blood, cultured in vitro, obtained before SARS-CoV-2 vaccination. The sequence was obtained from a human donor who received a COVID-19 vaccine. Recombination joined TRBV5-5 with TRBJ2-1; TRBD2 matches 8 bases in the middle. In nucleotides, the sequence is TGTGCCAGCCCCAAGGCGGGGGGCGCCAACAGTGAGCAGTTCTTC. This yields the protein CASPKAGGANSEQFF.